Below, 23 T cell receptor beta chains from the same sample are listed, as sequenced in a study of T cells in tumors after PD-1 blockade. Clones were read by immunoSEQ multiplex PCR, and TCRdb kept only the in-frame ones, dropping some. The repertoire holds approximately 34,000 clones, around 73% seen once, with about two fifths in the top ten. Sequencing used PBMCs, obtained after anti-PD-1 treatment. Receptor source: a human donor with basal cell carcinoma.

CDR3 in DNA: TGTGCCAGCAGTTACCGGCGGCGGACTAACACCGGGGAGCTGTTTTTT. Its protein is CASSYRRRTNTGELFF. This sequence joins TRBV6-5 and TRBJ2-2, with a possible D match to TRBD2 (5 bases). V dropped 2 bases and J dropped 2 bases, with 12 bases sitting between them. Germline assignment: CDR1 MNHEY and CDR2 SVGAGI. The CDR3 is made up of 16 amino acids.

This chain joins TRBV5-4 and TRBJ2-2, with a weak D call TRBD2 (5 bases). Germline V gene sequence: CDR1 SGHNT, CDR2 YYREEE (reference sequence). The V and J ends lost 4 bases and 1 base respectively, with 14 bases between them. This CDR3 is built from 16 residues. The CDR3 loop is CASSPTDGLNTGELFF. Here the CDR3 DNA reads TGTGCCAGCAGCCCTACCGACGGACTGAACACCGGGGAGCTGTTTTTT.

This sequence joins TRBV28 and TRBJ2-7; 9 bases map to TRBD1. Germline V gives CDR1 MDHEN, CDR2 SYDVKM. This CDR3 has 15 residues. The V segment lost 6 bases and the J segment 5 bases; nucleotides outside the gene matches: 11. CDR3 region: CASRGTGTGNHEQYF. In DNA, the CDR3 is TGTGCCAGCAGGGGAACCGGGACAGGGAATCACGAGCAGTACTTC.

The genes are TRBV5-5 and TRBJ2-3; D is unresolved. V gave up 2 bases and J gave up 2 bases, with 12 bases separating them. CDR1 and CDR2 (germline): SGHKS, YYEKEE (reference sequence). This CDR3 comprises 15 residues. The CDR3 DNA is TGTGCCAGCAGCTTCGGCGGCGTATACACAGATACGCAGTATTTT. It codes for CASSFGGVYTDTQYF.

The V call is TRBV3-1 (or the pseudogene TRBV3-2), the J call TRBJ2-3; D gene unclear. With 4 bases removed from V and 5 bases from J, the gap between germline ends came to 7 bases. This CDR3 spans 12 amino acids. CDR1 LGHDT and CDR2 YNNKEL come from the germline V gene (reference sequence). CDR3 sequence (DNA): TGTGCCAGCAGCCGAAACGGAGATACGCAGTATTTT. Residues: CASSRNGDTQYF.

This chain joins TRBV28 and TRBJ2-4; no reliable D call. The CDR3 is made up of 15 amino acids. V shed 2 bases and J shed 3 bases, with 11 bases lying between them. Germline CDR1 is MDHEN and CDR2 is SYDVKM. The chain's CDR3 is CASSLPSDYKNIQYF. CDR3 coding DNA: TGTGCCAGCAGTTTACCCAGCGATTACAAAAACATTCAGTACTTC.

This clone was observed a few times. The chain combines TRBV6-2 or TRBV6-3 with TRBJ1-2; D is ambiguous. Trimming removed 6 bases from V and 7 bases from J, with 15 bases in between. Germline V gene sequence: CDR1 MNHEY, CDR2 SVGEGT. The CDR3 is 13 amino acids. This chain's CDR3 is CASSRRGAVGYTF. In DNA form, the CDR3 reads TGTGCCAGCAGCCGACGTGGAGCAGTTGGCTACACCTTC.

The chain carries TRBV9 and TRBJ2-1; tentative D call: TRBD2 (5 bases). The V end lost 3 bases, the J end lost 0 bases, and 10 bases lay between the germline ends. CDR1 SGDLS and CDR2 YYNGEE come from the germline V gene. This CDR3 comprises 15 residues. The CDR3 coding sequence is TGTGCCAGCAGCGCATTAGACTACTCCTACAATGAGCAGTTCTTC. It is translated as CASSALDYSYNEQFF.

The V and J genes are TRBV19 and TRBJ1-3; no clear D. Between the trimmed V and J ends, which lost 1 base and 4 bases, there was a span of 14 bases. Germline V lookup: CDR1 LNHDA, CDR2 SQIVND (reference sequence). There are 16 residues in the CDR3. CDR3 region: CASSIGGNMMGNTIYF. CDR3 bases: TGTGCCAGTAGTATAGGAGGGAATATGATGGGAAACACCATATATTTT.

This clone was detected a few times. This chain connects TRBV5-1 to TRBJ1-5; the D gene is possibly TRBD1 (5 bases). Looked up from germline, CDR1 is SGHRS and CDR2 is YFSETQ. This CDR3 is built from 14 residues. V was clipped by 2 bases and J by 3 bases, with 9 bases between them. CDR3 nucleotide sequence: TGCGCCAGCAGCTTAACAGGAAACAATCAGCCCCAGCATTTT. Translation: CASSLTGNNQPQHF.

CDR3 amino acids: CASSLDFSGVPSTDTQYF. The CDR3 DNA is TGTGCCAGCAGCTTGGACTTTAGCGGGGTCCCCTCCACAGATACGCAGTATTTT. V usage is TRBV7-9 and J usage is TRBJ2-3; 8 nucleotides match TRBD2. This CDR3 is 18 amino acids long. Germline V gives CDR1 SEHNR, CDR2 FQNEAQ (reference sequence). The V segment lost 3 bases and the J segment 2 bases; nucleotides outside the gene matches: 13. The full variable domain, its missing parts supplied by reference TRBV7-9 and TRBJ2-3, is DTGVSQNPRHKITKRGQNVTFRCDPISEHNRLYWYRQTLGQGPEFLTYFQNEAQLEKSRLLSDRFSAERPKGSFSTLEIQRTEQGDSAMYLCASSLDFSGVPSTDTQYFGPGTRLTVL.

CDR3 nucleotide sequence: TGCAGTGCTAGTGTACTAGCGGGAGGCCTCCTGACAGATACGCAGTATTTT. This encodes CSASVLAGGLLTDTQYF. The chain couples TRBV20-1 to TRBJ2-3, with TRBD2 matching over 12 bases. V gave up 3 bases and J gave up 3 bases; unmatched junction bases: 10. This CDR3 is 17 amino acids long. Per germline, CDR1 DFQATT and CDR2 SNEGSKA (reference sequence).

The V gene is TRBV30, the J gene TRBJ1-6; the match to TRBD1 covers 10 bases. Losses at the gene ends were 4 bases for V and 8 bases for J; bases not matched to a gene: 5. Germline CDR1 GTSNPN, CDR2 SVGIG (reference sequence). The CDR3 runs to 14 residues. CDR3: CAWTRGTGDSPLHF. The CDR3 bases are TGTGCCTGGACCCGCGGGACAGGGGATTCACCCCTCCACTTT.

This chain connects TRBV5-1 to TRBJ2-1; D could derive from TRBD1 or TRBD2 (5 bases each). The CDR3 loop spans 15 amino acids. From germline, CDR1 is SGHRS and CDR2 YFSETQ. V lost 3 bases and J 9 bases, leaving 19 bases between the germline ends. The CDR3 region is CASSSTGAGLTEQFF. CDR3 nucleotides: TGCGCCAGCAGCTCCACCGGGGCAGGGCTAACTGAGCAGTTCTTC.

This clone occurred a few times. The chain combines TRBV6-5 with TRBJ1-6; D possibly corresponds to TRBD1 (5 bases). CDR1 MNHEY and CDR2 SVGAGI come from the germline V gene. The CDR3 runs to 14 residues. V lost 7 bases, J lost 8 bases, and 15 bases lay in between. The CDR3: CASNPGRGDSPLHF. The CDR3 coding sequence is TGTGCCAGCAATCCTGGGAGGGGTGATTCACCCCTCCACTTT.

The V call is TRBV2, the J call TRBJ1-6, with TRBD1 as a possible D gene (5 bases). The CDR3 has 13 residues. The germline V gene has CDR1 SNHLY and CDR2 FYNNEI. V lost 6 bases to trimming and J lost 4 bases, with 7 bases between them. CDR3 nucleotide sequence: TGTGCCAGCAGCACAGGTTATAATTCACCCCTCCACTTT. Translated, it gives CASSTGYNSPLHF.

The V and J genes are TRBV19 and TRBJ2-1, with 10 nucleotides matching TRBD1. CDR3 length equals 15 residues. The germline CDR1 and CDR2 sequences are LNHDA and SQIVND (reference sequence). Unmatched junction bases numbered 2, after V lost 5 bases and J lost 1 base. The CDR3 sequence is CASSPGQGSYNEQFF. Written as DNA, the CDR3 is TGTGCCAGTAGTCCGGGACAGGGGTCCTACAATGAGCAGTTCTTC.

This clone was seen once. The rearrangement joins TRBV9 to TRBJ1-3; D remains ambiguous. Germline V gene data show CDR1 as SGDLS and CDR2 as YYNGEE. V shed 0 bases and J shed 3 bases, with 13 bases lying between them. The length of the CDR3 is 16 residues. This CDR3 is CASSVESVPDGNTIYF. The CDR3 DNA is TGTGCCAGCAGCGTAGAATCAGTTCCCGATGGAAACACCATATATTTT.

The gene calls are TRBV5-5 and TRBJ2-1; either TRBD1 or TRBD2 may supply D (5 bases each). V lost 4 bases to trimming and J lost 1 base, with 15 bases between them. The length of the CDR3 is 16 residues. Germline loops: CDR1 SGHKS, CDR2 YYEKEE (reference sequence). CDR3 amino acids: CASSPMRGRSYNEQFF. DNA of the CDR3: TGTGCCAGCAGCCCAATGAGGGGTAGGTCCTACAATGAGCAGTTCTTC. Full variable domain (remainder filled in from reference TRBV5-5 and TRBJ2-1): DAGVTQSPTHLIKTRGQQVTLRCSPISGHKSVSWYQQVLGQGPQFIFQYYEKEERGRGNFPDRFSARQFPNYSSELNVNALLLGDSALYLCASSPMRGRSYNEQFFGPGTRLTVL.

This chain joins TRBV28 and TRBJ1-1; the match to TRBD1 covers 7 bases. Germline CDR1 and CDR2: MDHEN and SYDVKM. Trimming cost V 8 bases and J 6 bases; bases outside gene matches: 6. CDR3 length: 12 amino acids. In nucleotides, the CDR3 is TGTGCCAGCTCCGGGACAGTCGCTGAAGCTTTCTTT. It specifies CASSGTVAEAFF.

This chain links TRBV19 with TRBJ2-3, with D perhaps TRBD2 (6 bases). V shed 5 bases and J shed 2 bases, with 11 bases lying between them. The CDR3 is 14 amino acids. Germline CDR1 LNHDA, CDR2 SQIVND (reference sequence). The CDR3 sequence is CASSSGGATDTQYF. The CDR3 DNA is TGTGCCAGTAGTTCTGGCGGGGCCACAGATACGCAGTATTTT.

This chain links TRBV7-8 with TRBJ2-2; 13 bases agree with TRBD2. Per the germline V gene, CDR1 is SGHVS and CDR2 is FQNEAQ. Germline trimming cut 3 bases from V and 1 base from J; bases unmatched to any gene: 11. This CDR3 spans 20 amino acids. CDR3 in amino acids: CASSFPGLAGANRNTGELFF. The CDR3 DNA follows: TGTGCCAGCAGCTTTCCCGGACTAGCGGGGGCCAATAGGAACACCGGGGAGCTGTTTTTT.

The CDR3 bases are TGTGCCAGCAGCTCACGTCAGGGACTGAACACTGAAGCTTTCTTT. The encoded protein is CASSSRQGLNTEAFF. V gene TRBV5-4 combines with J gene TRBJ1-1; maybe TRBD1 (5 bases). Germline-derived CDR1 and CDR2 are SGHNT and YYREEE (reference sequence). This CDR3 spans 15 amino acids. The V end was cut by 3 bases, the J end by 0 bases, with 12 bases between.